This TCR beta chain was sequenced in a study of T cells expressing NK-cell markers. Study-wide context: Obtained from sorted CD3+CD56+NKG2C+, CD3+CD56+NKG2C- and CD3+CD56-NKG2C+ T cells were the TCR beta repertoires.

Germline V lookup: CDR1 KGHSH, CDR2 LQKENI. The CDR3 sequence is 16 residues long. Using the 5' RACE reads, TCRdb records one entry per CDR3 protein without DNA. The repertoire shows 350,000 to 450,000 distinct CDR3 sequences; the top ten hold 5% to 5.5%. The clonotype was recovered from a man between 18 and 69 years old in good health. The sequenced sample was blood T cells: a sorted CD56 or NKG2C T cell subset, CD4+ or CD8+ T cells, or bulk PBMC T cells (not recorded which). This sequence joins TRBV18 and TRBJ2-2; with no DNA, the TCRdb D assignment of TRBD1 cannot be verified. CDR3 sequence reads: CASSPIRGQGNGELFF.